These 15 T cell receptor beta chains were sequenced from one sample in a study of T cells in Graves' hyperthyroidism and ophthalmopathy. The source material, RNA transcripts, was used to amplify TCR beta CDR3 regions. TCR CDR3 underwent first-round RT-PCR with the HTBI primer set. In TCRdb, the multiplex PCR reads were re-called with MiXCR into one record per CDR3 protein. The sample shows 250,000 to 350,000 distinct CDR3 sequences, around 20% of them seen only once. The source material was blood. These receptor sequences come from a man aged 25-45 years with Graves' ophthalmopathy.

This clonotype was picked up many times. The CDR3 is CASSLLLPTGWETQYF. In nucleotides, the CDR3 is TGTGCCAGCAGTCTCCTCCTCCCGACAGGGTGGGAGACCCAGTACTTC. The V and J genes are TRBV27 and TRBJ2-5, with TRBD1 matching over 7 bases. The CDR3 extends over 16 amino acids. CDR1 is MNHEY, CDR2 SMNVEV, per germline (reference sequence). Unmatched junction bases numbered 14, after V lost 5 bases and J lost 5 bases.

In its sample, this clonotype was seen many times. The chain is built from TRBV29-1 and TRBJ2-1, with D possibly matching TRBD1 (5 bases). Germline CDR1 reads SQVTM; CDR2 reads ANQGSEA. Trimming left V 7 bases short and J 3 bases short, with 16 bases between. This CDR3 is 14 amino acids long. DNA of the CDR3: TGCAGCGCCCAAGACAGAGCCCGCTACAATGAGCAGTTCTTC. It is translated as CSAQDRARYNEQFF.

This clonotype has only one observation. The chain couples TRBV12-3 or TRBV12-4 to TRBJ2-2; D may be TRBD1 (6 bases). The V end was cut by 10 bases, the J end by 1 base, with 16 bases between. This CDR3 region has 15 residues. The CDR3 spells CAIKPGDKNTGELFF. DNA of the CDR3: TGTGCCATCAAACCCGGGGACAAGAACACCGGGGAGCTGTTTTTT.

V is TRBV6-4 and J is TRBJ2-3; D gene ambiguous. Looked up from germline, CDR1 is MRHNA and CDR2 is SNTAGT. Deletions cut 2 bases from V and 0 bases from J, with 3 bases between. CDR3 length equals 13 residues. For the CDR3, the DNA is TGTGCCAGCAGTGACGGGAGCACAGATACGCAGTATTTT. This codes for CASSDGSTDTQYF.

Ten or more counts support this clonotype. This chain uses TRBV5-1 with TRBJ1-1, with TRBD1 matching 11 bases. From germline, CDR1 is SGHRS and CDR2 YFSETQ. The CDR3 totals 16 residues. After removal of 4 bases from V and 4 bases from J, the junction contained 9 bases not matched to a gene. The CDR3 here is CASSTFGTGGGTEAFF. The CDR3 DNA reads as TGCGCCAGCAGCACGTTCGGGACAGGGGGAGGCACTGAAGCTTTCTTT. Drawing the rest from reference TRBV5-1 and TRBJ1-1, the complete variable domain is KAGVTQTPRYLIKTRGQQVTLSCSPISGHRSVSWYQQTPGQGLQFLFEYFSETQRNKGNFPGRFSGRQFSNSRSEMNVSTLELGDSALYLCASSTFGTGGGTEAFFGQGTRLTVV.

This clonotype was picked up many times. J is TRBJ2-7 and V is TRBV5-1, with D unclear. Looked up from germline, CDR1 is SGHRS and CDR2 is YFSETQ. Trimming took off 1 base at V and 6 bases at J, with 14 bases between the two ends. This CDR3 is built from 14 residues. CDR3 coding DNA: TGCGCCAGCAGCTTGAGGCAGGTCGGGTTCGAGCAGTACTTC. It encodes CASSLRQVGFEQYF.

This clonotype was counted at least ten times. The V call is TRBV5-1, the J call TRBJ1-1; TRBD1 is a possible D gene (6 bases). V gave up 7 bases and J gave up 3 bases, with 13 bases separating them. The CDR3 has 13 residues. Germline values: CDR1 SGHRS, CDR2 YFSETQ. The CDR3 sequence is CASALQGYTEAFF. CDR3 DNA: TGCGCCAGCGCCCTACAGGGTTACACTGAAGCTTTCTTT.

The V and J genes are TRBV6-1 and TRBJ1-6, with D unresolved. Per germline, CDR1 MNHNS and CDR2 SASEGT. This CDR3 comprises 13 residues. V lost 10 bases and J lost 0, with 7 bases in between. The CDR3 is CAIKSSYNSPLHF. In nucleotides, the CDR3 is TGTGCCATTAAGAGCTCCTATAATTCACCCCTCCACTTT.

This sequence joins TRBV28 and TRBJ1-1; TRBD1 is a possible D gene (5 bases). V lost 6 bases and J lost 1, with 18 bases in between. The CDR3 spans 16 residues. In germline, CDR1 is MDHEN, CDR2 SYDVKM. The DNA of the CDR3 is TGTGCCAGCAGACCCCTAGGGGTTATGGGGAACACTGAAGCTTTCTTT. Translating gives CASRPLGVMGNTEAFF.

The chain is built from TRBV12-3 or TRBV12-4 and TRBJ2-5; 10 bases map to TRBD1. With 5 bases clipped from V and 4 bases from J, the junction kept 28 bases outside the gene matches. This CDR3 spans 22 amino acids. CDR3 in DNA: TGTGCCAGCAGTCCCCTATGGTATCCAAGATGGGGCGCTGGGACAGGGGCAGAGACCCAGTACTTC. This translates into CASSPLWYPRWGAGTGAETQYF.

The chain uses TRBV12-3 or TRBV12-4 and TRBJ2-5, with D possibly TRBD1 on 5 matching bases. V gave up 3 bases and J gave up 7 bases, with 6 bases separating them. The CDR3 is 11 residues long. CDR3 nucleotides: TGTGCCAGCAGTTTGGGGCCGACCCAGTACTTC. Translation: CASSLGPTQYF.

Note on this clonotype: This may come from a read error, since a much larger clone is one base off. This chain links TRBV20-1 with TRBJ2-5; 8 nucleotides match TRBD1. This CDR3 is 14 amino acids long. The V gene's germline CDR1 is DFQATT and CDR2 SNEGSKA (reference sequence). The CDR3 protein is CSARTGTGQVTQYF. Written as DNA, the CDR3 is TGCAGTGCTAGAACTGGGACAGGACAAGTGACCCAGTACTTC.

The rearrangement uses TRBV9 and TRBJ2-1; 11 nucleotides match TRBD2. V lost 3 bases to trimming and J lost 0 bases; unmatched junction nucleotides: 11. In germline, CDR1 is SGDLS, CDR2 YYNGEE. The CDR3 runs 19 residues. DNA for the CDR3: TGTGCCAGCAGCGCGACACCAATAACTAGCGGGAGCTCCTACAATGAGCAGTTCTTC. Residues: CASSATPITSGSSYNEQFF.

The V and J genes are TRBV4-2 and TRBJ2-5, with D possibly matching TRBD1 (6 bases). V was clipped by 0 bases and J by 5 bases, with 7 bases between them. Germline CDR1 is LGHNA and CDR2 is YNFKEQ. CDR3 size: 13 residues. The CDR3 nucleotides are TGTGCCAGCAGCCAAGAGGGGGCCGAGACCCAGTACTTC. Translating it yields CASSQEGAETQYF.

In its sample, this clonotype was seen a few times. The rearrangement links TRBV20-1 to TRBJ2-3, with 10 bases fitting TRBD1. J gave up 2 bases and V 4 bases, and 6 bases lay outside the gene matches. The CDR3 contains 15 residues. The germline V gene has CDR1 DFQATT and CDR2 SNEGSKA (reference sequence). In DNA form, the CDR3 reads TGCAGTGCTATCCGGGACAGGGGACCCACAGATACGCAGTATTTT. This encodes CSAIRDRGPTDTQYF.